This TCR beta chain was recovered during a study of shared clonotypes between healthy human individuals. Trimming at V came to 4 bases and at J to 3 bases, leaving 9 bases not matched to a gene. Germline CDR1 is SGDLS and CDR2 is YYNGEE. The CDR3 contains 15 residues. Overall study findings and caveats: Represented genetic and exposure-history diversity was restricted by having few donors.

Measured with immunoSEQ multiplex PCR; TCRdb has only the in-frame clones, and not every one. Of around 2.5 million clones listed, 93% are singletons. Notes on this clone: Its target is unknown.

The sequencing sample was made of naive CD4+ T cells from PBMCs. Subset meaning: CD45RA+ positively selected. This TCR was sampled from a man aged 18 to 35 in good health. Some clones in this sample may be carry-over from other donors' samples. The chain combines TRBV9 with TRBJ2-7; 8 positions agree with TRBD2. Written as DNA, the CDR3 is TGTGCCAGCAGCCCAAGACGACTAGCGAGCTACGAGCAGTACTTC. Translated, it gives CASSPRRLASYEQYF.